This T cell receptor (beta chain) was profiled in a study of Tregs in tolerant kidney transplant recipients. Unstimulated Tregs (CD4+CD25+CD127-) and CD4+CD25- non-Tregs were sorted from PBMCs. Notes on this clone: Its antigen is currently unknown.

The study's findings and limits: Expanding Tregs on activated donor B cells appeared to best identify donor-specific TCRbeta clones. The small number of patients limits these findings pending further validation. Biological reproducibility was not directly addressed, but technical replication error appeared minimal.

Data came from immunoSEQ multiplex PCR; TCRdb stores just in-frame clones and leaves some out. The data hold over 60,000 clones, with roughly nine tenths observed a single time. Trimming cost V 4 bases and J 4 bases, with 14 bases left between them. This CDR3 region has 15 residues. CDR1 is MDHEN, CDR2 SYDVKM, per germline. The V gene is TRBV28, the J gene TRBJ1-5, with D perhaps matching TRBD1 (6 bases). Specimen: CD4+ T cells from blood, collected before the transplant. This TCR derives from a human donor who received a combined kidney and bone marrow transplant. Here the CDR3 reads CASSWAARGNQPQHF. The CDR3 DNA reads TGTGCCAGCAGTTGGGCAGCAAGGGGGAATCAGCCCCAGCATTTT.